This T cell receptor beta chain was retrieved from a study of blood T cell repertoires in COVID-19. Assay used: immunoSEQ multiplex PCR; TCRdb lists only in-frame clones, some missing. The sample has about 75,000 clones, approximately 88% seen once; the top ten hold around 5.8%. V lost 2 bases and J lost 1, with 5 bases in between. Germline-derived CDR1 and CDR2 are MNHNY and SVGAGI (reference sequence). CDR3 length: 13 residues. This clonotype was sampled from a woman aged 45-65 years with acute or convalescent COVID-19. Input material: peripheral blood. The rearrangement uses TRBV6-6 and TRBJ1-1; tentative D call: TRBD1 (5 bases). The CDR3 sequence is CASSYTGNTEAFF. The CDR3 nucleotides read TGTGCCAGCAGTTACACAGGGAACACTGAAGCTTTCTTT.